The 19 T cell receptor beta chains below all came from one sample that was sequenced in a study of shared T cell receptors in the human thymus (dated by TCRdb to the early 2020s). Libraries were constructed by the immunoSEQ multiplex PCR assay. In its TCRdb copy, this immuneACCESS table keeps in-frame sequences only and misses some clones. Where compared with another copy, unresolved V genes explain less than half of these, and the others have no known cause. Counted in this sample were 550,000 to 800,000 clones; approximately 85% of them appeared once. The ten largest clones add up to more than 0.008% of the sample. These records were also assigned to another study, of human thymus T cells.

Sequenced: thymocytes. The receptors here all came from a girl in the first two years of life with a congenital heart defect. Donor details come from another sample of the same person, matched by shared clones.

V is TRBV10-3 and J is TRBJ2-3; the D gene is possibly TRBD2 (5 bases). Per the germline V gene, CDR1 is ENHRY and CDR2 is SYGVKD. Trimming pared 8 bases from V and 0 bases from J, leaving 12 bases between. This CDR3 has 14 amino acids. The CDR3 reads CAIGGGSSTDTQYF. In DNA form, the CDR3 reads TGTGCCATCGGCGGTGGGAGTAGCACAGATACGCAGTATTTT.

V and J are TRBV5-1 and TRBJ2-7, with D perhaps matching TRBD1 (6 bases). CDR1 is SGHRS and CDR2 is YFSETQ in the germline V gene. This CDR3 spans 17 amino acids. V was clipped by 4 bases and J by 7 bases, with 27 bases between them. The CDR3 region is CASSQLSQGTLLMEQYF. The CDR3 DNA reads as TGCGCCAGCAGCCAACTATCTCAGGGGACCCTCCTTATGGAGCAGTACTTC.

This chain connects TRBV4-1 to TRBJ1-1; TRBD1 is a possible D gene (5 bases). The CDR3 covers 15 residues. Looked up from germline, CDR1 is MGHRA and CDR2 is YSYEKL. Trimming took off 0 bases at V and 5 bases at J, with 13 bases between the two ends. Here the CDR3 reads CASSQDSTGGTEAFF. The CDR3, as DNA: TGCGCCAGCAGCCAAGATAGTACGGGGGGAACTGAAGCTTTCTTT.

In the case of this clone: The sample carries other DNA sequences with the same CDR3. This rearrangement joins TRBV30 to TRBJ1-6; no clear D. Deletions cut 0 bases from V and 9 bases from J, with 12 bases between. CDR3 length equals 14 residues. Germline V gene lookup returns CDR1 GTSNPN and CDR2 SVGIG (reference sequence). CDR3 sequence: CAWSVQGRASPLHF. The CDR3, as DNA: TGTGCCTGGAGTGTACAAGGGAGGGCTTCACCCCTCCACTTT.

The rearrangement joins TRBV29-1 to TRBJ2-2; D is perhaps TRBD1 (5 bases). Trimming left V 4 bases short and J 3 bases short, with 21 bases between. CDR3 length: 17 amino acids. Germline V lookup: CDR1 SQVTM, CDR2 ANQGSEA. The CDR3 DNA sequence: TGCAGCGTTGTTTACTTTTCGGCAGGGCTGGACACCGGGGAGCTGTTTTTT. It yields the protein CSVVYFSAGLDTGELFF.

V gene TRBV11-2 combines with J gene TRBJ2-7, with D unclear. Between the trimmed V and J ends, which lost 0 bases and 1 base, there was a span of 13 bases. Germline assignment: CDR1 SGHAT and CDR2 FQNNGV. The CDR3 consists of 16 residues. CDR3 DNA: TGTGCCAGCAGCTTAGAGGGTACTAAAATGTCCTACGAGCAGTACTTC. Its translation is CASSLEGTKMSYEQYF. Together with reference TRBV11-2 and TRBJ2-7, the CDR3 gives the full variable domain: EAGVAQSPRYKIIEKRQSVAFWCNPISGHATLYWYQQILGQGPKLLIQFQNNGVVDDSQLPKDRFSAERLKGVDSTLKIQPAKLEDSAVYLCASSLEGTKMSYEQYFGPGTRLTVT.

J is TRBJ1-5 and V is TRBV12-5; unclear D gene. The V and J ends lost 6 bases and 0 bases respectively, with 24 bases between them. CDR1 and CDR2 (germline): LGHNT, FRNRAP. The CDR3 is 19 residues long. CDR3 region: CASGSPGARTLNSNQPQHF. CDR3 bases: TGTGCTAGTGGCTCCCCCGGAGCCAGAACCTTAAATAGCAATCAGCCCCAGCATTTT.

The V call is TRBV12-5, the J call TRBJ1-5, with D perhaps TRBD1 (6 bases). The CDR3 consists of 14 residues. Germline V gives CDR1 LGHNT, CDR2 FRNRAP. The V end was cut by 4 bases, the J end by 5 bases, with 12 bases between. In nucleotides, the CDR3 is TGTGCTAGTGGTTGGGGGACACACTATCAGCCCCAGCATTTT. Its translation is CASGWGTHYQPQHF.

The rearrangement joins TRBV6-1 to TRBJ1-1; possible D gene TRBD1, 5 bases. Trimming removed 3 bases at V and 11 bases at J, with 16 bases between. The CDR3 has 13 amino acids. Looked up from germline, CDR1 is MNHNS and CDR2 is SASEGT. CDR3: CASSDPGGWGAFF. CDR3 DNA: TGTGCCAGCAGTGATCCGGGAGGCTGGGGGGCTTTCTTT.

CDR3 residues: CASSGRQGKVRNYGYTF. The CDR3 DNA is TGTGCCAGCAGTGGCAGACAGGGCAAAGTAAGGAACTATGGCTACACCTTC. The chain is built from TRBV6-1 and TRBJ1-2; 7 nucleotides match TRBD1. The CDR3 is 17 residues long. Trimming took 4 bases from V and 2 from J; bases not matched to a gene: 13. Germline values: CDR1 MNHNS, CDR2 SASEGT.

This rearrangement joins TRBV5-1 to TRBJ2-7; 7 bases align to TRBD2. Germline CDR1 reads SGHRS; CDR2 reads YFSETQ. V lost 4 bases, J lost 3 bases, and 10 bases stayed unmatched. This CDR3 is 15 amino acids long. CDR3 sequence: CASSGEGASHYEQYF. CDR3 in DNA: TGCGCCAGCAGCGGGGAGGGAGCCTCCCACTACGAGCAGTACTTC.

The chain links TRBV4-2 to TRBJ2-3, with 10 bases matching TRBD1. J gave up 5 bases and V 3 bases, and 5 bases lay outside the gene matches. CDR1 is LGHNA and CDR2 is YNFKEQ in the germline V gene. The CDR3 sequence is 15 residues long. The CDR3 reads CASSQHRDRGDTQYF. CDR3 bases: TGTGCCAGCAGCCAGCACCGGGACAGGGGAGATACGCAGTATTTT.

CDR3 coding DNA: TGTGCCAGCACCCGAAGGGGGAGCAATCAGCCCCAGCATTTT. Amino acids: CASTRRGSNQPQHF. V is TRBV28 and J is TRBJ1-5; the D gene is possibly TRBD1 (6 bases). Trimming removed 7 bases at V and 1 base at J, with 11 bases between. This CDR3 has 14 amino acids. In germline, CDR1 is MDHEN, CDR2 SYDVKM.

The chain has TRBV27 and TRBJ1-6, with 9 bases lining up with TRBD1. V shed 0 bases, J shed 0 bases, and the junction held 15 bases outside the gene matches. The germline V gene encodes CDR1 MNHEY and CDR2 SMNVEV (reference sequence). This CDR3 is built from 22 residues. CDR3 region: CASSLSPPKRDRVSSYNSPLHF. In DNA form, the CDR3 reads TGTGCCAGCAGTTTATCCCCGCCGAAACGGGACAGGGTGAGCTCCTATAATTCACCCCTCCACTTT.

The rearrangement uses TRBV19 and TRBJ1-5; 12 bases fit TRBD1. The CDR3 runs to 17 residues. Germline-derived CDR1 and CDR2 are LNHDA and SQIVND (reference sequence). V lost 3 bases to trimming and J lost 6 bases; unmatched junction nucleotides: 9. The CDR3 region has the DNA TGTGCCAGTAGTATCGGGGGGGACAGGGGGCTTAGTCAGCCCCAGCATTTT. Protein sequence: CASSIGGDRGLSQPQHF. Full variable domain (rest looked up from reference TRBV19 and TRBJ1-5): DGGITQSPKYLFRKEGQNVTLSCEQNLNHDAMYWYRQDPGQGLRLIYYSQIVNDFQKGDIAEGYSVSREKKESFPLTVTSAQKNPTAFYLCASSIGGDRGLSQPQHFGDGTRLSIL.

The V call is TRBV5-1, the J call TRBJ1-4, with D tentatively TRBD1 (6 bases). The CDR3 is 15 residues long. V lost 1 base, J lost 3 bases, and 10 bases lay in between. Germline-derived CDR1 and CDR2 are SGHRS and YFSETQ. This CDR3 is CASSLSAGANEKLFF. The CDR3 coding sequence is TGCGCCAGCAGCTTGTCTGCAGGGGCTAATGAAAAACTGTTTTTT.

The chain has TRBV19 and TRBJ1-1; possible D gene TRBD1, 5 bases. Germline lookup yields CDR1 LNHDA and CDR2 SQIVND (reference sequence). This CDR3 has 11 residues. The V end was cut by 10 bases, the J end by 8 bases, with 14 bases between. CDR3 DNA: TGTGCCACCCGCCAGGGAACCGAAGCTTTCTTT. Protein sequence: CATRQGTEAFF.

The chain employs TRBV5-1 and TRBJ2-2; TRBD2 agrees at 9 bases. The ends lost 0 bases at V and 13 bases at J; junction bases unmatched: 10. CDR3 length equals 15 residues. Germline-derived CDR1 and CDR2 are SGHRS and YFSETQ. CDR3 in DNA: TGCGCCAGCAGCTTGGTTCCTAGCGGGGATGGGTTGCTGTTTTTT. Translated: CASSLVPSGDGLLFF.

V and J are TRBV11-2 and TRBJ2-3; a weak D match, TRBD2 (6 bases). The CDR3 consists of 18 residues. The V and J ends lost 4 bases and 4 bases respectively, with 24 bases between them. Looked up from germline, CDR1 is SGHAT and CDR2 is FQNNGV. The CDR3 nucleotides are TGTGCCAGCAGCTCCCCGGGGCTCCCTAACCCGGGGGCAGATACGCAGTATTTT. Encoded protein: CASSSPGLPNPGADTQYF.